The 20 T cell receptor beta chains given below trace back to one sample, sequenced in a study of regulatory T cells in long-lasting Graves disease. Investigators prepared the TCR beta libraries by applying iRepertoire HTBI primers and Arm-PCR of CDR3 regions. TCRdb reanalysed the multiplex PCR reads using MiXCR and keeps one entry per CDR3 protein. Found here are some 340,000 distinct CDR3 sequences, roughly 10% of them singletons; the top ten hold 15% to 20%. Time point noted: newly diagnosed GD, antithyroid drugs for less than 3 months. After RNA was extracted from PBMCs, the TCR library was made from it. These same records also appear under a second study, on T cells in Graves' hyperthyroidism and ophthalmopathy.

This specimen was peripheral blood mononuclear cells (PBMCs), taken at new diagnosis, from a patient treated with antithyroid drugs. The receptors here all came from a woman aged 18 to 35 with Graves disease.

The chain uses TRBV4-1 and TRBJ2-1; TRBD2 matches at 8 bases. The CDR3 has 16 residues. V shed 1 base and J 12 bases; nucleotides not matched to a gene: 14. Germline CDR1 is MGHRA and CDR2 is YSYEKL. Here the CDR3 DNA reads TGCGCCAGCAGCCAAGGTTCGGCGGGAGGAGGAGGTCGGCAGTTCTTC. Encoded protein: CASSQGSAGGGGRQFF.

This clonotype has a handful of counts. The chain has TRBV29-1 and TRBJ1-1; D is unclear. V lost 4 bases to trimming and J lost 1 base, with 13 bases between them. The CDR3 is 14 amino acids. In germline, CDR1 is SQVTM, CDR2 ANQGSEA. CDR3 DNA sequence: TGCAGCGTTGGGCCGCTCCTAGGGAACACTGAAGCTTTCTTT. Amino acid sequence: CSVGPLLGNTEAFF.

In this sample, this clonotype turned up a few times. This chain connects TRBV7-9 to TRBJ1-2, with 8 bases lining up with TRBD1. Trimming took 1 base from V and 6 from J; bases not matched to a gene: 4. The V gene's germline CDR1 is SEHNR and CDR2 FQNEAQ (reference sequence). The CDR3 length is 14 residues. CDR3 nucleotide sequence: TGTGCCAGCAGCTTAGATGGCAGGGGGCATGGCTACACCTTC. This encodes CASSLDGRGHGYTF.

In this sample, this clonotype turned up a few times. The V call is TRBV18, the J call TRBJ1-2; TRBD1 agrees at 7 bases. This CDR3 region has 17 residues. The V segment lost 2 bases and the J segment 2 bases; nucleotides outside the gene matches: 11. Germline loops: CDR1 KGHSH, CDR2 LQKENI. CDR3 sequence (DNA): TGTGCCAGCTCACCATTGCCGTCCGGGACAGAGAACTATGGCTACACCTTC. Its protein product is CASSPLPSGTENYGYTF.

This clonotype turned up a few times. A much larger clone lies one base from this, so it may be a read error. This chain uses TRBV3-1 with TRBJ2-3; 9 bases are a match to TRBD1. Germline V CDR1 and CDR2: LGHDT, YNNKEL (reference sequence). This CDR3 has 14 amino acids. The CDR3 DNA sequence: TGTGTCAGCAGCCCGGGGACAGGGCAGGGCACGCAGTATTTT. Translation: CVSSPGTGQGTQYF.

On this clonotype itself: This is likely an artifact of a read error, given a far larger clone one base away. This chain joins TRBV10-3 and TRBJ2-1, with unresolved D. Germline lookup yields CDR1 ENHRY and CDR2 SYGVKD. This CDR3 has 16 amino acids. The germline V and J ends were trimmed by 5 bases and 4 bases, with 18 bases remaining between them. CDR3 nucleotide sequence: TGTGCCATCAGTTTATCGATGGGTGACTTGTACAATGAGCAGTTCTTC. It translates to CAISLSMGDLYNEQFF.

In its sample, this clonotype was seen a few times. In DNA, the CDR3 is TGTGCCAGCAGTTACGAAGGGGTTCAGCCCCAGCATTTT. Translation: CASSYEGVQPQHF. V usage is TRBV6-9 and J usage is TRBJ1-5; D might be TRBD1 (5 bases). The V end lost 3 bases, the J end lost 6 bases, and 9 bases lay between the germline ends. This CDR3 spans 13 amino acids. Germline V CDR1 and CDR2: MNHGY, SVAAGI.

In its sample, this clonotype was seen many times. CDR3 in DNA: TGTGCCTTAGTTGGGGGTCCGGCCTCTGGAAACACCATATATTTT. Translating it yields CALVGGPASGNTIYF. This chain links TRBV12-3 or TRBV12-4 with TRBJ1-3; possibly TRBD1 for D (5 bases). The CDR3 is made up of 15 amino acids. Trimming pared 11 bases from V and 0 bases from J, leaving 17 bases between.

The CDR3 region is CASSQMTGWTGELFF. CDR3 nucleotide sequence: TGCGCCAGCAGCCAGATGACAGGGTGGACCGGGGAGCTGTTTTTT. V and J are TRBV4-3 and TRBJ2-2, with 7 bases fitting TRBD1. Trimming at V came to 3 bases and at J to 5 bases, leaving 6 bases not matched to a gene. The CDR3 covers 15 residues. The germline CDR1 and CDR2 sequences are LGHNA and YSLEER.

Many counts were recorded for this clonotype. The rearrangement joins TRBV2 to TRBJ1-1, with a tentative D call TRBD1 (5 bases). The CDR3 sequence is 14 residues long. Germline V gene lookup returns CDR1 SNHLY and CDR2 FYNNEI. Trimming shortened V by 3 bases and J by 3 bases, and 11 bases separated the two germline ends. CDR3 region: CASSEQGVHTEAFF. The CDR3 region has the DNA TGTGCCAGCAGTGAGCAGGGAGTCCACACTGAAGCTTTCTTT.

This rearrangement joins TRBV12-3 or TRBV12-4 to TRBJ1-3; D is unclear. The V end was cut by 5 bases, the J end by 3 bases, with 8 bases between. The CDR3 consists of 13 residues. Here the CDR3 DNA reads TGTGCCAGCAGTCTTAGGGTTGGAAACACCATATATTTT. Translated: CASSLRVGNTIYF.

This clonotype appeared many times. The CDR3 spells CASSLKGLGTEAFF. DNA of the CDR3: TGTGCCAGCAGCTTAAAGGGTCTTGGCACTGAAGCTTTCTTT. J is TRBJ1-1 and V is TRBV7-3; D call uncertain. Germline V gene sequence: CDR1 SGHTA, CDR2 FQGTGA. The length of the CDR3 is 14 residues. V was trimmed by 1 base and J by 4 bases, leaving 10 bases between them.

At least ten counts were recorded for this clonotype. The J gene is TRBJ2-5, the V gene TRBV18, with D possibly TRBD2 on 6 matching bases. Germline V CDR1 and CDR2: KGHSH, LQKENI. With 7 bases removed from V and 5 bases from J, the gap between germline ends came to 17 bases. This CDR3 has 14 residues. The DNA for the CDR3 is TGTGCCAGCTGTATGGGACTTCCCAACGAGACCCAGTACTTC. Translation gives CASCMGLPNETQYF.

This clonotype was picked up many times. The chain has TRBV12-5 and TRBJ2-2; 8 nucleotides match TRBD1. This CDR3 has 16 residues. From germline, CDR1 is LGHNT and CDR2 FRNRAP. V lost 2 bases to trimming and J lost 5 bases; unmatched junction nucleotides: 7. CDR3 coding DNA: TGTGCTAGTGGTTTGTTCACCGGGACAGGAACCGGGGAGCTGTTTTTT. Residues: CASGLFTGTGTGELFF. The full variable domain, its missing parts supplied by reference TRBV12-5 and TRBJ2-2, is DARVTQTPRHKVTEMGQEVTMRCQPILGHNTVFWYRQTMMQGLELLAYFRNRAPLDDSGMPKDRFSAEMPDATLATLKIQPSEPRDSAVYFCASGLFTGTGTGELFFGEGSRLTVL.

The sample holds a few counts of this clonotype. The chain couples TRBV9 to TRBJ2-3; D remains unclear. The V gene lost 1 base and the J gene lost 2 bases, with 11 bases spanning the gap. Looked up from germline, CDR1 is SGDLS and CDR2 is YYNGEE. There are 15 residues in the CDR3. The CDR3 is CASSVHFVPTDTQYF. DNA of the CDR3: TGTGCCAGCAGCGTACACTTTGTTCCCACAGATACGCAGTATTTT.

The sample holds many counts of this clonotype. The rearrangement uses TRBV2 and TRBJ1-2, with D maybe TRBD1 (5 bases). CDR3 length equals 15 residues. Germline V lookup: CDR1 SNHLY, CDR2 FYNNEI. Trimming stripped 0 bases from V and 4 bases from J, with 12 bases between. In nucleotides, the CDR3 is TGTGCCAGCAGTGAAGCGGGGCTGGGCGGCTATGGCTACACCTTC. Translated, it gives CASSEAGLGGYGYTF.

This clonotype was seen many times. The chain is built from TRBV12-3 or TRBV12-4 and TRBJ2-1, with D uncertain. This CDR3 comprises 15 residues. Trimming left V 7 bases short and J 2 bases short, with 15 bases between. The CDR3 sequence: CASIPPFRTYNEQFF. CDR3 DNA sequence: TGTGCCAGCATCCCCCCATTTAGGACCTACAATGAGCAGTTCTTC.

This clonotype was recorded many times. The rearrangement joins TRBV12-3 or TRBV12-4 to TRBJ2-1; 11 bases fit TRBD2. The CDR3 loop spans 14 amino acids. Trimming removed 4 bases from V and 8 bases from J; junction bases left unmatched: 4. This CDR3 is CASSWLAGGDEQFF. CDR3 nucleotides: TGTGCCAGCAGTTGGCTAGCGGGAGGAGATGAGCAGTTCTTC.

This clonotype has more than one count but fewer than ten. This rearrangement joins TRBV6-1 to TRBJ1-1; D ambiguous. V lost 5 bases to trimming and J lost 7 bases, with 11 bases between them. There are 12 residues in the CDR3. CDR1 is MNHNS, CDR2 SASEGT, per germline. This CDR3 is CASSHSGSEAFF. CDR3 coding DNA: TGTGCCAGCAGTCACTCGGGCAGTGAAGCTTTCTTT.

At least ten counts were recorded for this clonotype. The V and J genes are TRBV12-3 or TRBV12-4 and TRBJ2-7; 10 bases agree with TRBD2. The V and J ends lost 0 bases and 2 bases, in that order; junction bases with no gene match: 7. This CDR3 has 17 residues. This CDR3 is CASSLAVAGGSPYEQYF. The CDR3 bases are TGTGCCAGCAGTTTAGCGGTAGCGGGAGGCTCCCCCTACGAGCAGTACTTC.